These 31 T cell receptor beta chains came from one sample sequenced in a study of blood T cell repertoires in COVID-19. Here immunoSEQ multiplex PCR was the method, and the copy in TCRdb shows in-frame clones only, minus some. The sample records some 95,000 clones, 70% to 90% being singletons. The sample comprised peripheral blood. The receptors shown here come from a man between 65 and 85 years old with acute or convalescent COVID-19.

The chain employs TRBV19 and TRBJ2-1; 8 positions match TRBD1. The germline CDR1 and CDR2 sequences are LNHDA and SQIVND (reference sequence). The CDR3 runs 16 residues. V was pared by 3 bases and J by 6 bases, with 10 bases of the junction left unmatched. This CDR3 reads CASSIGLRQGSNEQFF. CDR3 DNA: TGTGCCAGTAGTATTGGATTAAGACAGGGGTCCAATGAGCAGTTCTTC.

The chain carries TRBV9 and TRBJ1-4; D is undetermined. Germline values: CDR1 SGDLS, CDR2 YYNGEE. V gave up 4 bases and J gave up 4 bases, with 11 bases separating them. The CDR3 runs to 14 residues. The CDR3 reads CASSPRGDNEKLFF. CDR3 sequence (DNA): TGTGCCAGCAGCCCTCGCGGGGATAATGAAAAACTGTTTTTT.

The chain uses TRBV2 and TRBJ2-7; D might be TRBD1 (5 bases). Germline CDR1 and CDR2: SNHLY and FYNNEI. The CDR3 sequence is 14 residues long. V lost 1 base and J lost 1, with 8 bases in between. CDR3 nucleotides: TGTGCCAGCAGTGAAGGGGGCAGATCCTACGAGCAGTACGTC. This translates into CASSEGGRSYEQYV.

This clone was seen a single time. The rearrangement links TRBV7-9 to TRBJ1-1; D gene unclear. Trimming shortened V by 1 base and J by 9 bases, and 12 bases separated the two germline ends. The CDR3 consists of 13 residues. Germline V CDR1 and CDR2: SEHNR, FQNEAQ (reference sequence). The CDR3 bases are TGTGCCAGCAGCTTAGAAGTCTCGGTTAAAGCTTTCTTT. It is translated as CASSLEVSVKAFF. Looking up the rest from reference TRBV7-9 and TRBJ1-1 gives the full variable domain: DTGVSQNPRHKITKRGQNVTFRCDPISEHNRLYWYRQTLGQGPEFLTYFQNEAQLEKSRLLSDRFSAERPKGSFSTLEIQRTEQGDSAMYLCASSLEVSVKAFFGQGTRLTVV.

This clone occurred a few times. The J gene is TRBJ1-2, the V gene TRBV5-4; D possibly corresponds to TRBD1 (5 bases). The CDR3 spans 13 residues. Trimming shortened V by 2 bases and J by 3 bases, and 8 bases separated the two germline ends. Per the germline V gene, CDR1 is SGHNT and CDR2 is YYREEE (reference sequence). The CDR3 protein is CASSFGGDYGYTF. CDR3 sequence (DNA): TGTGCCAGCAGCTTTGGGGGGGACTATGGCTACACCTTC.

V usage is TRBV28 and J usage is TRBJ1-2; 7 bases are a match to TRBD1. This CDR3 is 13 amino acids long. Germline V gene lookup returns CDR1 MDHEN and CDR2 SYDVKM. V was clipped by 5 bases and J by 5 bases; unmatched bases: 5. CDR3 loop: CASSGDRAYGYTF. CDR3 bases: TGTGCCAGCAGTGGAGACAGGGCTTATGGCTACACCTTC.

This chain connects TRBV14 to TRBJ2-1, with D unclear. Trimming removed 3 bases at V and 3 bases at J, with 27 bases between. Germline-derived CDR1 and CDR2 are SGHDN and FVKESK. The CDR3 has 20 residues. The CDR3 nucleotides read TGTGCCAGCAGCCACAATTCGCGGAAAGCTACCTCGGAAATCTACAATGAGCAGTTCTTC. Protein sequence: CASSHNSRKATSEIYNEQFF.

V and J are TRBV3-1 (or the pseudogene TRBV3-2) and TRBJ2-3, with D unclear. This CDR3 spans 14 amino acids. Trimming stripped 1 base from V and 1 base from J, with 6 bases between. CDR1 and CDR2 (germline): LGHDT, YNNKEL (reference sequence). CDR3 bases: TGTGCCAGCAGCCAAGCGGTAGGCACAGATACGCAGTATTTT. Protein product: CASSQAVGTDTQYF.

The V gene is TRBV28, the J gene TRBJ2-3, with 11 bases fitting TRBD2. V was clipped by 6 bases and J by 6 bases; unmatched bases: 8. The CDR3 consists of 15 residues. Germline V gives CDR1 MDHEN, CDR2 SYDVKM. The chain's CDR3 is CASSVLAGGRDTQYF. DNA for the CDR3: TGTGCCAGCAGCGTCCTAGCGGGGGGAAGGGATACGCAGTATTTT. Full variable domain (outside the CDR3, taken from reference TRBV28 and TRBJ2-3): DVKVTQSSRYLVKRTGEKVFLECVQDMDHENMFWYRQDPGLGLRLIYFSYDVKMKEKGDIPEGYSVSREKKERFSLILESASTNQTSMYLCASSVLAGGRDTQYFGPGTRLTVL.

This chain connects TRBV7-8 to TRBJ2-5, with unresolved D. Trimming took off 2 bases at V and 2 bases at J, with 9 bases between the two ends. Germline V CDR1 and CDR2: SGHVS, FQNEAQ. The CDR3 is 14 amino acids. CDR3: CASSLNEVQETQYF. In DNA form, the CDR3 reads TGTGCCAGCAGCTTAAATGAGGTACAAGAGACCCAGTACTTC.

The rearrangement links TRBV7-2 to TRBJ2-7; possible D gene TRBD2, 6 bases. Germline-derived CDR1 and CDR2 are SGHTA and FQGNSA. This CDR3 has 14 residues. The V gene lost 5 bases and the J gene lost 6 bases, with 17 bases spanning the gap. The CDR3 here is CASSPREWSGEQYF. CDR3 DNA sequence: TGTGCCAGCAGCCCCCGGGAGTGGAGTGGCGAGCAGTACTTC.

The chain has TRBV5-1 and TRBJ2-3, with 7 positions matching TRBD2. J lost 2 bases, V lost 0 bases, and 0 bases had no gene match. In germline, CDR1 is SGHRS, CDR2 YFSETQ. The CDR3 spans 14 residues. CDR3 region: CASSLGLATDTQYF. DNA of the CDR3: TGCGCCAGCAGCTTGGGACTAGCCACAGATACGCAGTATTTT.

This rearrangement joins TRBV6-5 to TRBJ1-4; TRBD1 matches 10 bases. Germline V gene data show CDR1 as MNHEY and CDR2 as SVGAGI. Losses at the gene ends were 4 bases for V and 7 bases for J; bases not matched to a gene: 6. The CDR3 is 15 amino acids. The CDR3 DNA reads as TGTGCCAGCAGTTCCCGGGACAGGGGTGGTGAAAAACTGTTTTTT. Its translation: CASSSRDRGGEKLFF.

The chain uses TRBV10-1 and TRBJ2-2; tentative D call: TRBD2 (5 bases). Deletions cut 2 bases from V and 2 bases from J, with 9 bases between. The CDR3 is 15 amino acids. Germline CDR1 reads WNHNN; CDR2 reads SYGVQD (reference sequence). The CDR3 is CASSEVGENTGELFF. The CDR3 DNA reads TGCGCCAGCAGTGAGGTCGGGGAAAACACCGGGGAGCTGTTTTTT.

V usage is TRBV28 and J usage is TRBJ2-7; D perhaps matches TRBD1 (5 bases). Germline V CDR1 and CDR2: MDHEN, SYDVKM. This CDR3 is built from 14 residues. V lost 6 bases, J lost 0 bases, and 12 bases lay in between. The CDR3 DNA is TGTGCCAGCAGGGCCAGGGAATTCTCCTACGAGCAGTACTTC. Its protein is CASRAREFSYEQYF.

The V and J genes are TRBV19 and TRBJ1-6; 10 positions match TRBD1. Germline values: CDR1 LNHDA, CDR2 SQIVND (reference sequence). V lost 3 bases to trimming and J lost 6 bases; unmatched junction nucleotides: 8. This CDR3 is 17 amino acids long. The CDR3 region is CASSIQGDRGLNSPLHF. DNA of the CDR3: TGTGCCAGTAGTATTCAGGGAGACAGGGGGCTTAATTCACCCCTCCACTTT.

The chain has TRBV6-4 and TRBJ2-2; D is undetermined. The V and J ends lost 4 bases and 6 bases respectively, with 12 bases between them. The CDR3 sequence is 14 residues long. Germline-derived CDR1 and CDR2 are MRHNA and SNTAGT. The CDR3 loop reads CASSASFLSGELFF. DNA for the CDR3: TGTGCCAGCAGTGCCTCGTTTTTATCCGGGGAGCTGTTTTTT.

The chain joins TRBV4-1 to TRBJ1-3, with D perhaps TRBD1 (5 bases). The germline V gene encodes CDR1 MGHRA and CDR2 YSYEKL. V dropped 0 bases and J dropped 3 bases, with 12 bases sitting between them. This CDR3 spans 16 amino acids. The CDR3 nucleotides read TGCGCCAGCAGCCAAGATCTGGTGGGGGGTGGAAACACCATATATTTT. Its protein is CASSQDLVGGGNTIYF.

J is TRBJ1-3 and V is TRBV5-1; D uncertain. V lost 6 bases and J lost 0, with 13 bases in between. The CDR3 loop spans 15 amino acids. Germline values: CDR1 SGHRS, CDR2 YFSETQ. CDR3 region: CASTPSGYSGNTIYF. The DNA of the CDR3 is TGCGCCAGCACCCCATCGGGATACTCTGGAAACACCATATATTTT.

V usage is TRBV10-3 and J usage is TRBJ1-6; 8 nucleotides line up with TRBD1. Germline V gene sequence: CDR1 ENHRY, CDR2 SYGVKD. CDR3 length: 15 residues. With V trimmed by 10 bases and J by 8 bases, 13 bases remained unmatched. CDR3 loop: CATARVQGADSPLHF. The CDR3 DNA reads TGTGCCACCGCCCGGGTGCAGGGGGCGGATTCACCCCTCCACTTT.

This clone occurred once. The rearrangement links TRBV6-5 to TRBJ1-2; 9 positions match TRBD1. Germline CDR1 and CDR2: MNHEY and SVGAGI. The CDR3 covers 13 residues. Germline trimming cut 6 bases from V and 8 bases from J; bases unmatched to any gene: 7. The CDR3 DNA follows: TGTGCCAGCAGCCTGGGACAGGGAGGAGGCTACACCTTC. Encoded protein: CASSLGQGGGYTF.

This chain uses TRBV5-1 with TRBJ1-1, with 8 bases lining up with TRBD1. Germline CDR1 is SGHRS and CDR2 is YFSETQ. The CDR3 is made up of 15 amino acids. V was clipped by 2 bases and J by 4 bases; unmatched bases: 7. The chain's CDR3 is CASSFDGQGGTEAFF. The CDR3 coding sequence is TGCGCCAGCAGCTTTGACGGACAGGGCGGCACTGAAGCTTTCTTT.

The V gene is TRBV5-8, the J gene TRBJ2-7; 8 nucleotides align to TRBD1. CDR1 is SGHTS and CDR2 is YDEGEE in the germline V gene. V trimming: 4 bases; J trimming: 7 bases; junction bases outside the gene matches: 16. The CDR3 is 16 amino acids. CDR3 sequence: CASSAGTGGVVEEQYF. In DNA, the CDR3 is TGTGCCAGCAGCGCTGGGACAGGTGGTGTCGTCGAGGAGCAGTACTTC. Complete variable domain (other parts from reference TRBV5-8 and TRBJ2-7): EAGVTQSPTHLIKTRGQQATLRCSPISGHTSVYWYQQALGLGLQFLLWYDEGEERNRGNFPPRFSGRQFPNYSSELNVNALELEDSALYLCASSAGTGGVVEEQYFGPGTRLTVT.

This clone is deemed large (0.1 to 1%). The V and J genes are TRBV6-5 and TRBJ2-2, with a weak D call TRBD2 (6 bases). CDR1 is MNHEY, CDR2 SVGAGI, per germline. This CDR3 has 14 amino acids. V lost 0 bases to trimming and J lost 6 bases, with 8 bases between them. This CDR3 reads CASSYSPGAGELFF. CDR3 nucleotides: TGTGCCAGCAGTTACTCCCCGGGGGCCGGGGAGCTGTTTTTT.

CDR3 amino acids: CASSLVLGTSGGPYEQYF. For the CDR3, the DNA is TGTGCCAGCAGCTTGGTTCTCGGGACTAGCGGGGGACCCTACGAGCAGTACTTC. V usage is TRBV5-5 and J usage is TRBJ2-7; TRBD2 matches at 14 bases. CDR1 and CDR2 from the germline V gene are SGHKS and YYEKEE (reference sequence). The CDR3 runs 18 residues. V gave up 0 bases and J gave up 2 bases; unmatched junction bases: 7.

V is TRBV5-4 and J is TRBJ1-4; D perhaps matches TRBD1 (6 bases). The germline V gene has CDR1 SGHNT and CDR2 YYREEE (reference sequence). V was shortened by 4 bases and J by 6 bases, with 19 bases between the two germline ends. The CDR3 length is 16 residues. The CDR3 reads CASSGSLGARDEKLFF. CDR3 nucleotide sequence: TGTGCCAGCAGCGGATCCTTGGGGGCGAGGGATGAAAAACTGTTTTTT.

In this sample, this clone turned up once. The rearrangement links TRBV2 to TRBJ2-4, with TRBD1 matching over 9 bases. CDR1 is SNHLY, CDR2 FYNNEI, per germline. The CDR3 contains 12 residues. Trimming removed 6 bases from V and 9 bases from J; junction bases left unmatched: 3. The CDR3: CASRDRGTIQYF. Written as DNA, the CDR3 is TGTGCCAGCAGAGACAGGGGGACCATTCAGTACTTC.

The chain uses TRBV2 and TRBJ1-5, with 10 bases that match TRBD1. V shed 7 bases and J 4 bases; nucleotides not matched to a gene: 7. Per germline, CDR1 SNHLY and CDR2 FYNNEI. The CDR3 is 15 amino acids. CDR3 amino acids: CASTRDRGLNQPQHF. In nucleotides, the CDR3 is TGTGCCAGCACCCGGGACAGGGGACTTAATCAGCCCCAGCATTTT.

J is TRBJ2-5 and V is TRBV6-6; TRBD1 is a possible D gene (6 bases). Trimming stripped 2 bases from V and 3 bases from J, with 10 bases between. From germline, CDR1 is MNHNY and CDR2 SVGAGI (reference sequence). This CDR3 region has 14 residues. CDR3 protein: CASSYGQGKETQYF. CDR3 bases: TGTGCCAGCAGTTACGGGCAGGGGAAAGAGACCCAGTACTTC.

The CDR3 is CASSIDTDSYQPQHF. CDR3 DNA: TGTGCCAGTAGTATAGACACGGACAGTTATCAGCCCCAGCATTTT. This chain links TRBV19 with TRBJ1-5; D perhaps matches TRBD1 (6 bases). The V end was cut by 0 bases, the J end by 5 bases, with 11 bases between. The germline V gene encodes CDR1 LNHDA and CDR2 SQIVND (reference sequence). The CDR3 has 15 residues.

V gene TRBV19 combines with J gene TRBJ2-2; 7 bases agree with TRBD1. The J segment lost 4 bases and the V segment lost 8 bases, leaving 7 bases of the junction unmatched. The length of the CDR3 is 14 residues. Germline V gene lookup returns CDR1 LNHDA and CDR2 SQIVND (reference sequence). As DNA, the CDR3 is TGTGCCAGTGTAAGACAGGGAGTCACCGGGGAGCTGTTTTTT. The encoded protein is CASVRQGVTGELFF.